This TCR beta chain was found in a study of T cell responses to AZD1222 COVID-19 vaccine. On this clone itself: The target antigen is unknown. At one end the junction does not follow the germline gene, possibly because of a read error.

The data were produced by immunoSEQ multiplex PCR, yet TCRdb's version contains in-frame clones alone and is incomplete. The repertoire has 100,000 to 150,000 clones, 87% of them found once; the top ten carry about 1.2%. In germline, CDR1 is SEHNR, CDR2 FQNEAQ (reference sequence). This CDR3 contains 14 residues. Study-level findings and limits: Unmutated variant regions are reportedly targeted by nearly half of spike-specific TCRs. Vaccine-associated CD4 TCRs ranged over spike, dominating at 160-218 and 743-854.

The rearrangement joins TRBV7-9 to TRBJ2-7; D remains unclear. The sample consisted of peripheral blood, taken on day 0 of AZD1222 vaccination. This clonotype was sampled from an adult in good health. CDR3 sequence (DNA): TGTGCCAGCAGCTTCGCACAGTTCCCCTACGAGCGGTACTTC. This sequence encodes CASSFAQFPYERYF.